This T cell receptor beta chain is drawn from a study of T cell changes during pregnancy in multiple sclerosis. Germline CDR1 and CDR2: MRHNA and SNTAGT. The CDR3 spans 15 residues. V dropped 2 bases and J dropped 6; count of bases not matched to a gene: 6. Some clones are missing from TCRdb's copy, which holds only in-frame ones; the method was immunoSEQ multiplex PCR. The sample holds 40,000 to 60,000 clones; 90% to 95% are singletons and the top ten take about a tenth. This receptor was identified in a female donor with multiple sclerosis, enrolled in a pregnancy study. Sample: CD8+ T cells from peripheral blood mononuclear cells, taken after pregnancy. The J gene is TRBJ2-3, the V gene TRBV6-4; 9 nucleotides align to TRBD2. This CDR3 reads CASSDGGGAADTQYF. CDR3 nucleotides: TGTGCCAGCAGTGACGGCGGGGGGGCCGCGGATACGCAGTATTTT.